This TCR beta chain was obtained from a study of T cells in localized non-small cell lung cancer. Findings and limits, study-wide: Across samples, adjacent lung featured a median around 56 of the top 100 tumor clones.

As to this clone: Its antigen is unknown.

The CDR3 length is 17 residues. The repertoire was sequenced with immunoSEQ multiplex PCR; TCRdb's copy has only in-frame clones and lacks some. The sample contains fewer than 50,000 clones, approximately 80% of which appear only once. The source of this sequence is a man aged 40 to 70 with stage II lung adenocarcinoma. This chain connects TRBV21-1 to TRBJ1-2. TRBV21-1 is flagged as a pseudogene. Sequencing was performed on PBMCs, taken before any cancer treatment. CDR3 residues: CASSKADWGYDGGGYTF. CDR3 DNA sequence: TGTGCCAGCAGCAAAGCGGACTGGGGGTACGATGGGGGTGGCTACACCTTC.